Below are 13 T cell receptor beta chains sequenced from a single sample in a study of metastatic and nonmetastatic thyroid tumors. MiXCR was used by TCRdb to re-call the PCR reads. There are over 45,000 clones in the sample; around 20% occur only once, and over 3% lies in the top ten. There were no patients who had received any treatment before thyroid surgery. Sequencing was performed on blood. These TCRs come from a male donor with papillary thyroid cancer or a benign thyroid nodule (not recorded which). Some clones in this sample may be carry-over from other donors' samples.

At least ten counts were recorded for this clone. The V gene is TRBV2, the J gene TRBJ2-7, with 9 bases lining up with TRBD1. Germline assignment: CDR1 SNHLY and CDR2 FYNNEI. This CDR3 has 12 residues. Trimming cost V 8 bases and J 6 bases; bases outside gene matches: 5. CDR3 DNA: TGTGCCAGCGAGGGACAGGGACGCGAGCAGTACTTC. It encodes CASEGQGREQYF.

There are a few counts of this clone. The chain couples TRBV6-1 to TRBJ1-3; 10 bases map to TRBD1. This CDR3 is 16 amino acids long. With 6 bases clipped from V and 3 bases from J, the junction kept 8 bases outside the gene matches. Germline CDR1 and CDR2: MNHNS and SASEGT. CDR3 nucleotide sequence: TGTGCCAGCAGCTCGAGACAGGGGGCTGGTGGAAACACCATATATTTT. This sequence encodes CASSSRQGAGGNTIYF.

This clone was observed a few times. The identical CDR3 is also encoded by other nucleotide sequences in the sample. The gene calls are TRBV5-1 and TRBJ2-3; D call uncertain. Germline lookup yields CDR1 SGHRS and CDR2 YFSETQ. The CDR3 has 14 residues. V was trimmed by 0 bases and J by 3 bases, leaving 8 bases between them. The CDR3: CASSLVSGTDTQYF. As DNA, the CDR3 is TGCGCCAGCAGCTTGGTTTCCGGGACAGATACGCAGTATTTT.

Many counts were recorded for this clone. The V and J genes are TRBV19 and TRBJ2-1; 7 bases are shared with TRBD2. The CDR3 sequence is 17 residues long. V gave up 2 bases and J gave up 0 bases; unmatched junction bases: 7. In germline, CDR1 is LNHDA, CDR2 SQIVND (reference sequence). CDR3 residues: CASSILTSASSYNEQFF. In DNA form, the CDR3 reads TGTGCCAGTAGTATACTCACTAGCGCTAGCTCCTACAATGAGCAGTTCTTC.

The sample holds many counts of this clone. The sample carries other DNA sequences with the same CDR3. This sequence joins TRBV27 and TRBJ1-4, with D possibly being TRBD1 (6 bases). This CDR3 comprises 15 residues. Germline CDR1 MNHEY, CDR2 SMNVEV (reference sequence). The V end was cut by 7 bases, the J end by 8 bases, with 20 bases between. CDR3 DNA: TGTGCCAGCAAGGGGTCAGGGGCTCTGGGGGAAAAACTGTTTTTT. It yields the protein CASKGSGALGEKLFF.

The gene calls are TRBV12-3 or TRBV12-4 and TRBJ2-3; D is ambiguous. The V gene lost 4 bases and the J gene lost 5 bases, with 10 bases spanning the gap. The CDR3 contains 13 residues. The CDR3 protein is CASSWTPRDTQYF. The CDR3 nucleotides read TGTGCCAGCAGTTGGACCCCGCGAGATACGCAGTATTTT.

The chain carries TRBV6-2 or TRBV6-3 and TRBJ1-1; TRBD1 aligns across 7 bases. The trim removed 7 bases at V and 7 bases at J, leaving 9 bases unmatched. The germline V gene has CDR1 MNHEY and CDR2 SVGEGT. CDR3 length: 13 residues. The CDR3, as DNA: TGTGCCAGCAACCTTGCTGGGGACAGTGAAGCTTTCTTT. As protein: CASNLAGDSEAFF.

This clone has more than one count but fewer than ten. V gene TRBV19 combines with J gene TRBJ2-3; a weak D match, TRBD1 (5 bases). CDR3 size: 12 residues. CDR1 is LNHDA and CDR2 is SQIVND in the germline V gene (reference sequence). The V end lost 3 bases, the J end lost 7 bases, and 8 bases lay between the germline ends. CDR3 protein: CASSIRGYTQYF. CDR3 DNA sequence: TGTGCCAGTAGTATTAGGGGATATACGCAGTATTTT.

Ten or more counts support this clone. This rearrangement joins TRBV6-5 to TRBJ1-1, with TRBD1 as a possible D gene (5 bases). V lost 0 bases, J lost 5 bases, and 10 bases lay in between. The germline V gene encodes CDR1 MNHEY and CDR2 SVGAGI. The CDR3 length is 14 residues. Written as DNA, the CDR3 is TGTGCCAGCAGTTACTCGACTGGGGGGACTGAAGCTTTCTTT. This gives the protein CASSYSTGGTEAFF.

This clone was seen at least ten times. The V and J genes are TRBV30 and TRBJ2-5; D is possibly TRBD1 (6 bases). Germline V gives CDR1 GTSNPN, CDR2 SVGIG (reference sequence). There are 12 residues in the CDR3. The V end lost 2 bases, the J end lost 7 bases, and 11 bases lay between the germline ends. CDR3 in DNA: TGTGCCTGGAGTTCAGGGGATGGGACCCAGTACTTC. Amino acids: CAWSSGDGTQYF.

This clone was seen only a few times. V is TRBV7-8 and J is TRBJ2-3; D remains ambiguous. The germline CDR1 and CDR2 sequences are SGHVS and FQNEAQ. Trimming pared 1 base from V and 3 bases from J, leaving 2 bases between. CDR3 length: 12 residues. DNA of the CDR3: TGTGCCAGCAGCTTAGATACAGATACGCAGTATTTT. Its protein is CASSLDTDTQYF.

This clone was seen many times. The V and J genes are TRBV7-9 and TRBJ2-1, with D tentatively TRBD2 (5 bases). Germline-derived CDR1 and CDR2 are SEHNR and FQNEAQ (reference sequence). V lost 6 bases and J lost 4, with 16 bases in between. This CDR3 is built from 15 residues. CDR3 in DNA: TGTGCCAGCAGTGACGGCGACGGGATGTACAATGAGCAGTTCTTC. It encodes CASSDGDGMYNEQFF.

The chain is built from TRBV20-1 and TRBJ1-3, with unresolved D. This CDR3 has 14 residues. In germline, CDR1 is DFQATT, CDR2 SNEGSKA (reference sequence). Here the CDR3 DNA reads TGCATTTCTATTGAACACCACTCTGGAAACACCATATATTTT. Translating gives CISIEHHSGNTIYF.